These 9 T cell receptor beta chains came from one sample sequenced in a study of OX40 agonist ivuxolimab in advanced cancers. Profiled with immunoSEQ multiplex PCR; TCRdb holds only in-frame clones, not every one. The table records more than 100,000 clones, 80% to 95% of them present only once. Material: CD4+ or CD8+ T cells sorted from blood, obtained in a trial of the OX40 agonist ivuxolimab. The source of these receptors is an adult with an advanced solid tumor such as melanoma, head and neck, liver or kidney cancer.

The chain carries TRBV30 and TRBJ2-7, with 7 nucleotides matching TRBD1. Per germline, CDR1 GTSNPN and CDR2 SVGIG (reference sequence). The CDR3 runs 13 residues. The ends lost 7 bases at V and 3 bases at J; junction bases unmatched: 9. The CDR3 coding sequence is TGTGCCTTCACAACCGGGACAGTCTACGAGCAGTACTTC. It yields the protein CAFTTGTVYEQYF.

The V and J genes are TRBV6-5 and TRBJ1-1, with D possibly TRBD1 on 6 matching bases. V was trimmed by 4 bases and J by 2 bases, leaving 14 bases between them. The CDR3 length is 15 residues. Germline assignment: CDR1 MNHEY and CDR2 SVGAGI. This CDR3 is CASSSPGEGNTEAFF. For the CDR3, the DNA is TGTGCCAGCAGTTCCCCAGGGGAGGGAAACACTGAAGCTTTCTTT.

The chain has TRBV11-3 and TRBJ2-3; D unresolved. V was trimmed by 5 bases and J by 0 bases, leaving 6 bases between them. Germline CDR1 reads SGHNT; CDR2 reads YENEEA. This CDR3 has 13 residues. This chain's CDR3 is CASSRRSTDTQYF. DNA for the CDR3: TGTGCCAGCAGCCGTAGGAGCACAGATACGCAGTATTTT.

V is TRBV20-1 and J is TRBJ2-5; 7 bases fit TRBD2. Germline V gene lookup returns CDR1 DFQATT and CDR2 SNEGSKA (reference sequence). The CDR3 is 10 residues long. DNA for the CDR3: TGCAGCTCCGGGAGGGAGACCCAGTACTTC. This encodes CSSGRETQYF.

The chain employs TRBV29-1 and TRBJ1-1; D is unclear. This CDR3 spans 12 amino acids. CDR1 is SQVTM, CDR2 ANQGSEA, per germline. Trimming shortened V by 7 bases and J by 1 base, and 10 bases separated the two germline ends. CDR3: CSGGLENTEAFF. Here the CDR3 DNA reads TGCAGCGGCGGACTCGAGAACACTGAAGCTTTCTTT.

The count of this clone is one. This chain joins TRBV4-1 and TRBJ1-2; D might be TRBD1 (6 bases). This CDR3 has 15 residues. The V and J ends lost 0 bases and 0 bases respectively, with 8 bases between them. Germline CDR1 and CDR2: MGHRA and YSYEKL. CDR3: CASSQEGTTNYGYTF. As DNA, the CDR3 is TGCGCCAGCAGCCAAGAAGGGACAACTAACTATGGCTACACCTTC.

V and J are TRBV7-2 and TRBJ2-2, with unresolved D. CDR3 length: 14 amino acids. Germline V gene lookup returns CDR1 SGHTA and CDR2 FQGNSA. Trimming took 2 bases from V and 0 from J, leaving 4 bases between them. CDR3 loop: CASSLTPNTGELFF. CDR3 in DNA: TGTGCCAGCAGCTTAACGCCGAACACCGGGGAGCTGTTTTTT.

The rearrangement joins TRBV28 to TRBJ1-2, with a weak D call TRBD1 (5 bases). Trimming removed 6 bases at V and 4 bases at J, with 12 bases between. The CDR3 sequence is 13 residues long. Germline-derived CDR1 and CDR2 are MDHEN and SYDVKM. CDR3 nucleotides: TGTGCCAGCAGGACAGCCGGACCCTATGGCTACACCTTC. Amino acids: CASRTAGPYGYTF.

The chain is built from TRBV9 and TRBJ2-2; perhaps TRBD2 as D (6 bases). The germline V and J ends were trimmed by 0 bases and 4 bases, with 7 bases remaining between them. This CDR3 has 14 amino acids. Looked up from germline, CDR1 is SGDLS and CDR2 is YYNGEE. Written as DNA, the CDR3 is TGTGCCAGCAGCGTAGTCGGGGGCACCGGGGAGCTGTTTTTT. It is translated as CASSVVGGTGELFF.